This T cell receptor beta chain stems from a study of cytomegalovirus exposure and HLA in healthy donors. Donors were nominally healthy when sampled, though unrecorded immune exposures were likely. The CDR3 extends over 16 amino acids. This PCR relied on a set of 60 Vbeta primers and 13 Jbeta primers. Per the original methods: Unique TCR beta chains numbered about 80 million in a later analysis, with around 11 million shared. Sequenced by immunoSEQ multiplex PCR; TCRdb stores in-frame clones only, minus some. Clone size and V and J calls were adopted from that table, with D and trimming inferred from the DNA. The sample has 200,000 to 250,000 clones; around 89% are singletons. This clone is a singleton in its sample. The antigen is unknown. Overall study findings and caveats: When the data were analyzed later, several of the most significant clusters appeared to be linked to common viral pathogens. A few V segments could not be told apart, such as TRBV6-2 and TRBV6-3, and were left out.

Source material: PBMCs. The clonotype comes from a woman aged 18-29 years in good health and CMV-seronegative. V and J are TRBV21-1 and TRBJ2-7; TRBD1 is the table's D call, not checked against the DNA. TRBV21-1 is shown as a pseudogene. DNA for the CDR3: TGTGCCAGCAGCAGACCCGGCTGGACAGGGAACTACGAGCAGTACTTC. Protein sequence: CASSRPGWTGNYEQYF.